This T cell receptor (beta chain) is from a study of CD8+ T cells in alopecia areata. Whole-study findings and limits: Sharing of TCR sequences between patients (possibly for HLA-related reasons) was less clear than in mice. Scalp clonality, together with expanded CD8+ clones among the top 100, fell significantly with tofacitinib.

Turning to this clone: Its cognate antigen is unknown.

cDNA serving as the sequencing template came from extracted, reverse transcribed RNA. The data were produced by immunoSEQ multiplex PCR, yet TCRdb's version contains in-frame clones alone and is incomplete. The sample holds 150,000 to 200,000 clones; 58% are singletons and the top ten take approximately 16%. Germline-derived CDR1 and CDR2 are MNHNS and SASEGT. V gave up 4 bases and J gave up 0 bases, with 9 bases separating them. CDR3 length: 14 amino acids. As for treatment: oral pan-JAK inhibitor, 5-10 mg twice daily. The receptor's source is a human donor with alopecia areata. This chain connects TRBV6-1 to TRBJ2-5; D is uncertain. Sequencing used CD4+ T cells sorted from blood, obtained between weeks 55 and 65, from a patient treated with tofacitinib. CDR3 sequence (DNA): TGTGCCAGCAGTGCCTCGGGTTACCAAGAGACCCAGTACTTC. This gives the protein CASSASGYQETQYF.